This T cell receptor (beta chain) was recovered during a study of Tregs in tolerant kidney transplant recipients. This clone is labeled as medium-sized. Sequenced by immunoSEQ multiplex PCR; TCRdb stores in-frame clones only, minus some. The sample yields more than 60,000 clones, 70% to 90% seen once. Thawed PBMCs were FACS-sorted into unstimulated CD4+CD25+CD127- regulatory T cells, CD4+CD25- non-regulatory cells, CD4 and CD8 cells. Trimming took off 5 bases at V and 4 bases at J, with 14 bases between the two ends. The length of the CDR3 is 15 residues. Germline CDR1 and CDR2: MDHEN and SYDVKM. The TCR sequence derives from a human donor who received a combined kidney and bone marrow transplant. Source: Tregs from blood, taken before the transplant. The V and J genes are TRBV28 and TRBJ2-2, with D uncertain. Written as DNA, the CDR3 is TGTGCCAGCAGTGACGGGCCCGCGGTCACCGGGGAGCTGTTTTTT. Its translation is CASSDGPAVTGELFF.